This TCR beta chain was found in a study of cytomegalovirus exposure and HLA in healthy donors. Study outcomes and limitations: In an earlier analysis, productive rearrangement rates for most beta V segments clustered near 90% or 30%. Researchers reported from a later analysis that most CMV-associated TCR beta chains appeared HLA-restricted.

This clone appeared a single time. The antigen is unknown. Nominal health characterized the donors when sampled, though unrecorded immune exposures were likely. Germline loops: CDR1 SGHVS, CDR2 FQNEAQ. CDR3 size: 14 residues. Trimming pared 5 bases from V and 6 bases from J, leaving 13 bases between. The PCR contained 60 Vbeta and 13 Jbeta primers. The assay was immunoSEQ multiplex PCR, and TCRdb's table has in-frame clones only and misses some. The table includes 80,000 to 100,000 clones, 63% detected once. This receptor was identified in a woman aged 35 to 49 in good health and CMV-seropositive. The V gene is TRBV7-8, the J gene TRBJ2-2; TRBD2 might be the D (5 bases). The sequencing sample was made of PBMCs. The CDR3 region has the DNA TGTGCCAGCAGCGCATATGGGAGCTCCGGGGAGCTGTTTTTT. Translation: CASSAYGSSGELFF.